The clone carrying this T cell receptor (beta chain) was observed a handful of times. The germline CDR1 and CDR2 sequences are MNHEY and SVGAGI. This CDR3 contains 12 residues. J was trimmed by 7 bases and V by 7 bases; bases with no gene match: 3. The data derive from a study of hypomethylating agent response in myelodysplastic syndrome. Study-wide background: Roughly five patients were non-responders, while six showed complete response or hematologic improvement.

Assay: immunoSEQ multiplex PCR; the TCRdb copy retains only in-frame clones and omits some. The table lists over 3,500 clones, approximately 80% of them singletons, with approximately 14% in the top ten. The clonotype originates from a human donor with myelodysplastic syndrome. The J gene is TRBJ1-5, the V gene TRBV6-5, with 8 bases lining up with TRBD1. Sample: bone marrow, taken before or after starting hypomethylating agent treatment for myelodysplastic syndrome (not recorded which). The CDR3 DNA reads TGTGCCAGCAAGACAGGGGACCAGCCCCAGCATTTT. Protein sequence: CASKTGDQPQHF.